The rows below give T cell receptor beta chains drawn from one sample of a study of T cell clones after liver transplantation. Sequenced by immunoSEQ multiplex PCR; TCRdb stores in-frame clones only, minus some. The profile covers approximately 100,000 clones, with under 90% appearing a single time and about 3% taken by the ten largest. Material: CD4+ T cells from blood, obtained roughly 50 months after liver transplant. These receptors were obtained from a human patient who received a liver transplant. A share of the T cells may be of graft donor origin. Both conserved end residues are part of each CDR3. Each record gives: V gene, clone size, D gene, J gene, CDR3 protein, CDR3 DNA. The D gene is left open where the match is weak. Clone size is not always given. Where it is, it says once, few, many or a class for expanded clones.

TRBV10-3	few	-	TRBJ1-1	CAISESELTNTEAFF	TGTGCCATCAGTGAGTCCGAACTGACGAACACTGAAGCTTTCTTT
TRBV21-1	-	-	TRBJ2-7	CASSKGATVTGEQYF	TGTGCCAGCAGCAAAGGTGCCACCGTAACAGGCGAGCAGTACTTC
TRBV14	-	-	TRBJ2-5	CASSLIRPRTVPQETQYF	TGTGCCAGCAGCCTTATAAGGCCGAGGACAGTACCCCAAGAGACCCAGTACTTC
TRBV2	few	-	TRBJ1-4	CASSEATIGHSNEKLFF	TGTGCCAGCAGTGAAGCGACGATCGGACATTCTAATGAAAAACTGTTTTTT
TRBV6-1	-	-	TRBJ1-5	CASSARETGQPQHF	TGTGCCAGCAGTGCCCGGGAAACTGGTCAGCCCCAGCATTTT
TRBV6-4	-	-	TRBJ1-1	CASSDSPGFRTFF	TGTGCCAGCAGTGACTCTCCCGGGTTCAGAACTTTCTTT
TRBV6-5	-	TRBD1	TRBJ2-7	CASSYTRTGFYEQYF	TGTGCCAGCAGTTATACCCGGACAGGGTTCTACGAGCAGTACTTC
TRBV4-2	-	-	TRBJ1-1	CASSHTRNRDYTEAFF	TGTGCCAGCAGCCACACCCGAAACAGGGATTACACTGAAGCTTTCTTT
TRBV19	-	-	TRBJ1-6	CATRLSSYNSPLHF	TGTGCCACCCGATTGAGCTCCTATAATTCACCCCTCCACTTT
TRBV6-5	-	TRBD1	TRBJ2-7	CASSRDSLYEQYF	TGTGCCAGCAGCCGGGACAGCCTCTACGAGCAGTACTTC
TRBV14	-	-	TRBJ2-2	CASSPTGLGGELFF	TGTGCCAGCAGCCCCACAGGGCTAGGGGGGGAGCTGTTTTTT
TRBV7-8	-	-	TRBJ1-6	CASSLANRQSSYNSPLHF	TGTGCCAGCAGCTTAGCGAATCGACAGAGCTCCTATAATTCACCCCTCCACTTT
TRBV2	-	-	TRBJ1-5	CASSEVKANQPQHF	TGTGCCAGCAGTGAAGTTAAAGCAAATCAGCCCCAGCATTTT
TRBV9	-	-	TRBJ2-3	CASSVLSRGTDTQYF	TGTGCCAGCAGCGTACTATCCCGTGGGACAGATACGCAGTATTTT
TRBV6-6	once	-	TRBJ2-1	CASSDPAHEQFF	TGTGCCAGCAGTGACCCAGCCCATGAGCAGTTCTTC
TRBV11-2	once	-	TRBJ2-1	CASSSRRGEAGNEQFF	TGTGCCAGCAGCTCAAGGCGTGGGGAGGCGGGCAATGAGCAGTTCTTC
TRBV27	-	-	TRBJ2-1	CAAGTPIPLHNEQFF	TGTGCCGCTGGAACCCCCATTCCCCTCCACAATGAGCAGTTCTTC
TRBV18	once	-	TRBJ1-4	CASSDTNLGEKLFF	TGTGCCAGCTCCGACACCAACCTGGGTGAAAAACTGTTTTTT
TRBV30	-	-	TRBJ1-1	CACALTANTEAFF	TGTGCCTGCGCCCTTACGGCCAACACTGAAGCTTTCTTT
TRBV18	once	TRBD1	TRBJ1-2	CASSPVPGTGVYGYTF	TGTGCCAGCTCACCAGTTCCCGGGACAGGGGTTTATGGCTACACCTTC
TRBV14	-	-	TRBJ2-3	CASSPGLLVGTQYF	TGTGCCAGCAGCCCTGGCCTACTCGTCGGTACGCAGTATTTT
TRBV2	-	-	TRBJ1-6	CASSESTGIGSPLHF	TGTGCCAGCAGCGAGTCCACAGGGATAGGTTCACCCCTCCACTTT